These T cell receptor beta chains were read from a single sample in a study of blood T cell repertoires in COVID-19. The repertoire was sequenced with immunoSEQ multiplex PCR; TCRdb's copy has only in-frame clones and lacks some. The repertoire holds about 70,000 clones, with about three quarters as singletons. The source material was peripheral blood. Source of these receptors: a woman older than 75 with active or convalescent COVID-19. Both conserved end residues are trimmed from each CDR3. The order of the fields is J gene, V gene, clone size, CDR3 protein. Size is stated for part of the rows, as once, few or many counts, or as a class when the clone is expanded.

>TRBJ1-5|TRBV7-2|.
ASSNGQGWQPQH
>TRBJ1-5|TRBV18|.
ASSPGQTGNQPQH
>TRBJ1-1|TRBV5-1|.
ASSLVGEGNTEAF
>TRBJ2-5|TRBV28|.
ASTLGGGETQY
>TRBJ2-3|TRBV7-3|.
ASSLTGATRTDTQY
>TRBJ1-5|TRBV5-6|few
ASSLGGQGDQPQH
>TRBJ1-2|TRBV10-3|.
AIMNDGGLGGYT
>TRBJ2-2|TRBV27|.
ASSFGQGELF
>TRBJ1-1|TRBV5-1|few
ASSLSAGDLNTEAF
>TRBJ2-5|TRBV7-8|.
ASSLAPRAQETQY
>TRBJ2-5|TRBV3-1/TRBV3-2|.
ASSQAWTSGTGTQY
>TRBJ1-1|TRBV5-1|once
ASSSQGGNEAF
>TRBJ2-7|TRBV15|.
ATSRDGRVCY
>TRBJ1-2|TRBV4-3|.
ASTTTGTGDGYT
>TRBJ2-1|TRBV9|.
ASSPSGGVYNEQF
>TRBJ2-7|TRBV21-1|.
ASRSRGGNKYEQY
>TRBJ2-7|TRBV10-3|few
AIQPRPRGTEFWKISYEQY
>TRBJ2-7|TRBV15|.
ATSPGRGPSYEQY
>TRBJ1-3|TRBV7-9|.
ASSWGQGATGNTIY
>TRBJ1-4|TRBV2|few
ASTLRRGNNEKLF